This T cell receptor beta chain was obtained from a study of CD4 T cells in relation to SARS-CoV-2 and coronaviruses. The V and J ends lost 4 bases and 3 bases, in that order; junction bases with no gene match: 8. The CDR3 has 15 amino acids. Germline-derived CDR1 and CDR2 are SGHRS and YFSETQ. For approximately 10 days, roughly 9 x 10^4 sorted CD4+ cells grew with T cell-depleted PBMCs and CEF. This clone is a singleton in its sample. Antigen unknown. Libraries were prepared by immunoSEQ multiplex PCR; TCRdb keeps only in-frame clonotypes and omits some of them. Here the sample spans 35,000 to 45,000 clones, roughly 83% being singletons.

The source is an adult with COVID-19. The material sequenced was naive CD4+ T cells from PBMCs, cultured in vitro. As to subset: naive CD4+ T cells isolated by negative enrichment. The V and J genes are TRBV5-1 and TRBJ2-7; 9 bases fit TRBD1. This chain's CDR3 is CASSTAVGQGYEQYF. The CDR3 DNA is TGCGCCAGCAGCACTGCAGTGGGACAGGGCTACGAGCAGTACTTC.